Below, 14 T cell receptor beta chains from the same sample are listed, as sequenced in a study of shared T cell receptors in the human thymus. The repertoire was sequenced with immunoSEQ multiplex PCR; TCRdb's copy has only in-frame clones and lacks some. Of approximately 400,000 clones listed, around 93% were seen once; the top ten hold approximately 0.02%. Sequencing input: thymocytes. The receptors were gathered from a human donor.

J is TRBJ2-1 and V is TRBV28, with D maybe TRBD2 (5 bases). V lost 3 bases and J 1 base, leaving 10 bases between the germline ends. The CDR3 is 15 amino acids. Germline V gives CDR1 MDHEN, CDR2 SYDVKM. The CDR3 loop reads CASSFAGVSYNEQFF. CDR3 coding DNA: TGTGCCAGCAGTTTCGCCGGGGTGTCCTACAATGAGCAGTTCTTC.

The chain joins TRBV7-2 to TRBJ2-1; D might be TRBD2 (5 bases). This CDR3 contains 14 residues. V gave up 6 bases and J gave up 3 bases, with 12 bases separating them. Germline CDR1 is SGHTA and CDR2 is FQGNSA. For the CDR3, the DNA is TGTGCCAGCAGTCAGAGGGAGCTCTACAATGAGCAGTTCTTC. It translates to CASSQRELYNEQFF.

V and J are TRBV5-6 and TRBJ2-7, with TRBD1 as a possible D gene (6 bases). The CDR3 spans 12 residues. Trimming took off 4 bases at V and 4 bases at J, with 9 bases between the two ends. Germline V gene lookup returns CDR1 SGHDT and CDR2 YYEEEE. CDR3 DNA sequence: TGTGCCAGCAGCCGGACAGTTTACGAGCAGTACTTC. Its translation: CASSRTVYEQYF.

This chain joins TRBV27 and TRBJ2-1; TRBD1 agrees at 8 bases. The CDR3 consists of 16 residues. V lost 10 bases, J lost 4 bases, and 15 bases stayed unmatched. CDR1 and CDR2 from the germline V gene are MNHEY and SMNVEV (reference sequence). The CDR3 sequence: CATRTQGGPKYNEQFF. The DNA for the CDR3 is TGTGCCACAAGGACACAGGGGGGACCTAAATACAATGAGCAGTTCTTC.

The chain couples TRBV7-2 to TRBJ2-3; D gene unclear. Germline loops: CDR1 SGHTA, CDR2 FQGNSA. The CDR3 consists of 18 residues. The V and J ends lost 4 bases and 0 bases respectively, with 20 bases between them. This CDR3 is CASSSQLTDAPSTDTQYF. CDR3 in DNA: TGTGCCAGCAGCTCCCAACTAACAGACGCGCCTAGCACAGATACGCAGTATTTT. The variable domain in full, with the rest retrieved from reference TRBV7-2 and TRBJ2-3, is GAGVSQSPSNKVTEKGKDVELRCDPISGHTALYWYRQSLGQGLEFLIYFQGNSAPDKSGLPSDRFSAERTGGSVSTLTIQRTQQEDSAVYLCASSSQLTDAPSTDTQYFGPGTRLTVL.

The chain is built from TRBV2 and TRBJ1-4; a weak D match, TRBD1 (5 bases). Germline lookup yields CDR1 SNHLY and CDR2 FYNNEI. The ends were cut back, 1 base at V and 12 bases at J, with 15 bases in the middle. The CDR3 length is 14 residues. CDR3 DNA: TGTGCCAGCAGTGAAGGGGGCGCCCTTCTCCAACTGTTTTTT. Translation: CASSEGGALLQLFF.

The DNA for the CDR3 is TGTGCCAGCAGCCCCGCCCTAAGCGGGTGGACCTACGAGCAGTACTTC. This sequence encodes CASSPALSGWTYEQYF. V and J are TRBV9 and TRBJ2-7; the D gene is possibly TRBD2 (6 bases). CDR1 and CDR2 (germline): SGDLS, YYNGEE. The V gene lost 4 bases and the J gene lost 2 bases, with 19 bases spanning the gap. The CDR3 loop spans 16 amino acids.

The chain links TRBV19 to TRBJ2-7; a possible D gene is TRBD1 (6 bases). The CDR3 length is 16 residues. The V end lost 5 bases, the J end lost 3 bases, and 20 bases lay between the germline ends. CDR1 LNHDA and CDR2 SQIVND come from the germline V gene (reference sequence). Here the CDR3 reads CASSPEWTVLDYEQYF. The CDR3 bases are TGTGCCAGTAGTCCCGAATGGACAGTTTTGGACTACGAGCAGTACTTC.

The chain has TRBV27 and TRBJ1-1; 9 bases match TRBD1. The germline V gene has CDR1 MNHEY and CDR2 SMNVEV (reference sequence). The CDR3 covers 17 residues. V was clipped by 6 bases and J by 4 bases; unmatched bases: 15. The CDR3 DNA reads as TGTGCCAGCAGCTCGAAAGGGACAGGGTATTTACGCACTGAAGCTTTCTTT. It specifies CASSSKGTGYLRTEAFF.

V usage is TRBV27 and J usage is TRBJ2-2, with no clear D. The CDR3 is made up of 21 amino acids. V was pared by 8 bases and J by 5 bases, with 36 bases between. CDR1 is MNHEY and CDR2 is SMNVEV in the germline V gene (reference sequence). As DNA, the CDR3 is TGTGCCAGCGCAAGGGCCATTGCGGCGAGTGCGGACGCCGAAAAAACCGGGGAGCTGTTTTTT. This codes for CASARAIAASADAEKTGELFF.

The J gene is TRBJ2-7, the V gene TRBV2; TRBD1 matches at 12 bases. The CDR3 runs 16 residues. The J segment lost 0 bases and the V segment lost 6 bases, leaving 6 bases of the junction unmatched. Germline loops: CDR1 SNHLY, CDR2 FYNNEI. CDR3 in amino acids: CASRIPGQGASYEQYF. CDR3 in DNA: TGTGCCAGCAGGATACCGGGACAGGGGGCCTCCTACGAGCAGTACTTC.

This chain joins TRBV6-5 and TRBJ2-3; no clear D gene. The CDR3 length is 13 residues. Trimming cost V 6 bases and J 6 bases, with 13 bases left between them. Germline V gene data show CDR1 as MNHEY and CDR2 as SVGAGI. The CDR3 protein is CASRCKAPDTQYF. CDR3 coding DNA: TGTGCCAGCAGGTGTAAGGCCCCGGATACGCAGTATTTT.

The genes are TRBV18 and TRBJ1-1; possible D gene TRBD1, 5 bases. The germline gives CDR1 KGHSH, CDR2 LQKENI. V was cut by 6 bases and J by 4 bases, with 15 bases left in between. The CDR3 runs 14 residues. In nucleotides, the CDR3 is TGTGCCAGCTCTCCCCAGGGTGGGTTCACTGAAGCTTTCTTT. It yields the protein CASSPQGGFTEAFF.

The rearrangement joins TRBV21-1 to TRBJ2-4; the DNA was not compared with TRBD2, the D call given in the table. TRBV21-1 has pseudogene status. This CDR3 is 16 amino acids long. CDR3 coding DNA: TGTGCCAGCAGCAAAGGACATTCCGAGGGCAAAAACATTCAGTACTTC. It yields the protein CASSKGHSEGKNIQYF.